The 28 T cell receptor beta chains below come from one sample, sequenced in a study of blood T cell repertoires in COVID-19. Clones were read by immunoSEQ multiplex PCR, and TCRdb kept only the in-frame ones, dropping some. Of under 200,000 clones detected, under 90% appear once; the ten largest clones hold under 2.5%. Material: peripheral blood. The receptors were sampled from a woman older than 75 with acute or convalescent COVID-19.

V is TRBV3-1 (or the pseudogene TRBV3-2) and J is TRBJ2-5, with D possibly TRBD1 on 6 matching bases. Trimming left V 2 bases short and J 7 bases short, with 20 bases between. Germline values: CDR1 LGHDT, CDR2 YNNKEL (reference sequence). The CDR3 contains 16 residues. In nucleotides, the CDR3 is TGTGCCAGCAGCCAAAGCTTTGACAGGCAGGGGAGGACCCAGTACTTC. Residues: CASSQSFDRQGRTQYF.

There are a few counts of this clone. The chain couples TRBV6-6 to TRBJ1-1; 7 bases match TRBD1. The CDR3 totals 14 residues. Unmatched junction bases numbered 3, after V lost 2 bases and J lost 3 bases. Germline CDR1 is MNHNY and CDR2 is SVGAGI (reference sequence). CDR3 nucleotides: TGTGCCAGCAGTTACACTGGACAGGACACTGAAGCTTTCTTT. Translating it yields CASSYTGQDTEAFF.

The V and J genes are TRBV25-1 and TRBJ2-1; 10 bases fit TRBD1. With 9 bases clipped from V and 4 bases from J, the junction kept 9 bases outside the gene matches. The germline gives CDR1 MGHDK, CDR2 SYGVNS. The CDR3 is 15 amino acids. CDR3 nucleotide sequence: TGTGCCAGTGGGACAGGGGATGAAAATTACAATGAGCAGTTCTTC. Translated: CASGTGDENYNEQFF.

The count of this clone is one. Other DNA sequences in the sample encode the same CDR3. J is TRBJ1-5 and V is TRBV30; tentative D call: TRBD1 (5 bases). Germline V gene sequence: CDR1 GTSNPN, CDR2 SVGIG (reference sequence). The CDR3 consists of 13 residues. Trimming pared 2 bases from V and 4 bases from J, leaving 9 bases between. This CDR3 is CAWSRRGNQPQHF. The CDR3 bases are TGTGCCTGGAGTAGGAGGGGAAATCAGCCCCAGCATTTT.

V and J are TRBV2 and TRBJ1-2, with 7 bases matching TRBD1. Germline lookup yields CDR1 SNHLY and CDR2 FYNNEI. This CDR3 has 15 amino acids. With V trimmed by 4 bases and J by 4 bases, 9 bases remained unmatched. CDR3 DNA: TGTGCCAGCAGTGTTCAGGGGGGCGCAGGCTATGGCTACACCTTC. Its translation: CASSVQGGAGYGYTF. Drawing the rest from reference TRBV2 and TRBJ1-2, the complete variable domain is EPEVTQTPSHQVTQMGQEVILRCVPISNHLYFYWYRQILGQKVEFLVSFYNNEISEKSEIFDDQFSVERPDGSNFTLKIRSTKLEDSAMYFCASSVQGGAGYGYTFGSGTRLTVV.

The chain couples TRBV19 to TRBJ2-7; TRBD2 matches at 10 bases. The ends lost 5 bases at V and 5 bases at J; junction bases unmatched: 9. There are 15 residues in the CDR3. CDR1 and CDR2 from the germline V gene are LNHDA and SQIVND (reference sequence). The CDR3 nucleotides read TGTGCCAGTAGTTCGCCGGGACTAGCGAAGAACGAGCAGTACTTC. This codes for CASSSPGLAKNEQYF.

The chain uses TRBV15 and TRBJ2-7, with TRBD2 matching over 9 bases. Per germline, CDR1 LNHNV and CDR2 YYDKDF (reference sequence). The CDR3 length is 18 residues. V lost 3 bases, J lost 3 bases, and 15 bases stayed unmatched. DNA for the CDR3: TGTGCCACCAGCAGGGAGGCCCCAATAGCGGGAGTGGGCTACGAGCAGTACTTC. Its translation is CATSREAPIAGVGYEQYF. The full variable domain, rest sourced from reference TRBV15 and TRBJ2-7, is DAMVIQNPRYQVTQFGKPVTLSCSQTLNHNVMYWYQQKSSQAPKLLFHYYDKDFNNEADTPDNFQSRRPNTSFCFLDIRSPGLGDTAMYLCATSREAPIAGVGYEQYFGPGTRLTVT.

The gene calls are TRBV7-2 and TRBJ1-4; D call uncertain. CDR1 and CDR2 (germline): SGHTA, FQGNSA. The CDR3 runs 14 residues. Trimming took off 1 base at V and 8 bases at J, with 11 bases between the two ends. This CDR3 reads CASSLVRGEEKLFF. CDR3 bases: TGTGCCAGCAGCTTAGTTCGCGGGGAAGAAAAACTGTTTTTT.

This clone has a single count. J is TRBJ2-7 and V is TRBV5-1; 16 nucleotides match TRBD2. The CDR3 contains 17 residues. The germline V gene encodes CDR1 SGHRS and CDR2 YFSETQ. V trimming: 4 bases; J trimming: 5 bases; junction bases outside the gene matches: 9. The CDR3 is CASSRGLAGGPLNEQYF. The CDR3 bases are TGCGCCAGCAGCCGGGGACTAGCGGGAGGGCCGTTGAACGAGCAGTACTTC.

This sequence joins TRBV5-1 and TRBJ1-3; 10 bases fit TRBD1. Trimming at V came to 4 bases and at J to 2 bases, leaving 21 bases not matched to a gene. The CDR3 has 21 amino acids. Germline CDR1 is SGHRS and CDR2 is YFSETQ. The CDR3 sequence is CASSQNPGQGRVALPGNTIYF. DNA for the CDR3: TGCGCCAGCAGCCAGAACCCGGGACAGGGGCGGGTAGCTTTACCTGGAAACACCATATATTTT.

The chain links TRBV6-5 to TRBJ1-1; D gene uncertain. CDR3 size: 14 residues. The germline CDR1 and CDR2 sequences are MNHEY and SVGAGI. Trimming removed 0 bases from V and 8 bases from J, with 13 bases in between. The CDR3 DNA reads TGTGCCAGCAGTTACTCCGGTAGAGGCTTAGAAGCTTTCTTT. Its protein product is CASSYSGRGLEAFF.

The gene calls are TRBV6-2 or TRBV6-3 and TRBJ2-7, with 13 positions matching TRBD2. Unmatched junction bases numbered 11, after V lost 6 bases and J lost 6 bases. Germline V CDR1 and CDR2: MNHEY, SVGEGT. This CDR3 has 16 amino acids. The CDR3 DNA sequence: TGTGCCAGCAGCCCCCCACTAGCGGGAGGGCCAAGCGAGCAGTACTTC. Its translation: CASSPPLAGGPSEQYF.

This clone has just one count. J is TRBJ2-7 and V is TRBV2; 8 bases align to TRBD2. Germline V CDR1 and CDR2: SNHLY, FYNNEI. J gave up 0 bases and V 7 bases, and 8 bases lay outside the gene matches. The CDR3 sequence is 15 residues long. CDR3 region: CASTPGLAYSYEQYF. The CDR3 nucleotides are TGTGCCAGCACCCCCGGACTAGCCTACTCCTACGAGCAGTACTTC.

The gene calls are TRBV3-1 (or the pseudogene TRBV3-2) and TRBJ2-7; TRBD2 is a possible D gene (5 bases). Trimming cost V 4 bases and J 7 bases, with 14 bases left between them. This CDR3 spans 13 amino acids. Germline CDR1 is LGHDT and CDR2 is YNNKEL (reference sequence). The CDR3 nucleotides read TGTGCCAGCAGCCTAACTATCCGCGGGGAGCAGTACTTC. This encodes CASSLTIRGEQYF.

This clone is a singleton in its sample. V and J are TRBV7-8 and TRBJ2-7; a weak D match, TRBD1 (5 bases). The CDR3 is 14 amino acids. Germline V gene sequence: CDR1 SGHVS, CDR2 FQNEAQ. The germline V and J ends were trimmed by 5 bases and 3 bases, with 14 bases remaining between them. The CDR3: CASSPRPGRYEQYF. The CDR3, as DNA: TGTGCCAGCAGCCCCCGGCCAGGGCGCTACGAGCAGTACTTC. Full variable domain (remainder filled in from reference TRBV7-8 and TRBJ2-7): GAGVSQSPRYKVAKRGQDVALRCDPISGHVSLFWYQQALGQGPEFLTYFQNEAQLDKSGLPSDRFFAERPEGSVSTLKIQRTQQEDSAVYLCASSPRPGRYEQYFGPGTRLTVT.

J is TRBJ2-7 and V is TRBV19; possible D gene TRBD1, 6 bases. The length of the CDR3 is 14 residues. Germline CDR1 LNHDA, CDR2 SQIVND (reference sequence). The V and J ends lost 1 base and 4 bases respectively, with 11 bases between them. The CDR3 protein is CASSIGTGQYEQYF. CDR3 coding DNA: TGTGCCAGTAGTATAGGAACAGGGCAGTACGAGCAGTACTTC.

The J gene is TRBJ1-1, the V gene TRBV5-5, with D perhaps TRBD1 (5 bases). The CDR3 spans 12 residues. V gave up 4 bases and J gave up 7 bases, with 11 bases separating them. CDR1 SGHKS and CDR2 YYEKEE come from the germline V gene (reference sequence). The CDR3 coding sequence is TGTGCCAGCAGCGCCGACAGCCGTGAAGCTTTCTTT. Its translation is CASSADSREAFF. The whole variable domain, filled in from reference TRBV5-5 and TRBJ1-1, reads DAGVTQSPTHLIKTRGQQVTLRCSPISGHKSVSWYQQVLGQGPQFIFQYYEKEERGRGNFPDRFSARQFPNYSSELNVNALLLGDSALYLCASSADSREAFFGQGTRLTVV.

The gene calls are TRBV10-1 and TRBJ2-1, with 14 bases matching TRBD2. The germline V gene has CDR1 WNHNN and CDR2 SYGVQD (reference sequence). This CDR3 is 13 amino acids long. The ends lost 8 bases at V and 12 bases at J; junction bases unmatched: 6. The CDR3 protein is CASSGLAGAVQFF. The CDR3 region has the DNA TGCGCCAGCTCGGGACTAGCGGGAGCTGTGCAGTTCTTC.

CDR3 sequence (DNA): TGCGCCAGCAGCTTGTCCCCCCAGGGGGAAAAACTGTTTTTT. This sequence encodes CASSLSPQGEKLFF. The chain combines TRBV5-1 with TRBJ1-4, with D possibly TRBD1 on 6 matching bases. Trimming took 1 base from V and 8 from J, leaving 12 bases between them. This CDR3 has 14 amino acids. In germline, CDR1 is SGHRS, CDR2 YFSETQ. Full variable domain (outside the CDR3, taken from reference TRBV5-1 and TRBJ1-4): KAGVTQTPRYLIKTRGQQVTLSCSPISGHRSVSWYQQTPGQGLQFLFEYFSETQRNKGNFPGRFSGRQFSNSRSEMNVSTLELGDSALYLCASSLSPQGEKLFFGSGTQLSVL.

The chain couples TRBV30 to TRBJ2-1; 7 positions agree with TRBD1. The CDR3 is 11 amino acids. CDR1 is GTSNPN, CDR2 SVGIG, per germline (reference sequence). V lost 3 bases, J lost 15 bases, and 8 bases stayed unmatched. The DNA of the CDR3 is TGTGCCTGGAGCACACTACAGGGGAGGTTCTTC. Protein sequence: CAWSTLQGRFF.

The J gene is TRBJ2-5, the V gene TRBV2, with a tentative D call TRBD1 (6 bases). This CDR3 is 14 amino acids long. The V and J ends lost 3 bases and 0 bases respectively, with 8 bases between them. Germline loops: CDR1 SNHLY, CDR2 FYNNEI. CDR3 DNA: TGTGCCAGCAGTGAGGACAGATACCAAGAGACCCAGTACTTC. Translation: CASSEDRYQETQYF. Supplemented by reference TRBV2 and TRBJ2-5, the full variable domain reads EPEVTQTPSHQVTQMGQEVILRCVPISNHLYFYWYRQILGQKVEFLVSFYNNEISEKSEIFDDQFSVERPDGSNFTLKIRSTKLEDSAMYFCASSEDRYQETQYFGPGTRLLVL.

The genes are TRBV7-2 and TRBJ2-3; D is perhaps TRBD2 (6 bases). CDR3 length equals 13 residues. In germline, CDR1 is SGHTA, CDR2 FQGNSA. V was clipped by 5 bases and J by 3 bases, with 9 bases between them. CDR3 sequence: CASSRGTTDTQYF. In nucleotides, the CDR3 is TGTGCCAGCAGCCGAGGGACTACAGATACGCAGTATTTT. Together with reference TRBV7-2 and TRBJ2-3, the CDR3 gives the full variable domain: GAGVSQSPSNKVTEKGKDVELRCDPISGHTALYWYRQSLGQGLEFLIYFQGNSAPDKSGLPSDRFSAERTGGSVSTLTIQRTQQEDSAVYLCASSRGTTDTQYFGPGTRLTVL.

The genes are TRBV10-3 and TRBJ1-5; 8 nucleotides line up with TRBD1. This CDR3 spans 14 amino acids. Germline V lookup: CDR1 ENHRY, CDR2 SYGVKD. After removal of 6 bases from V and 5 bases from J, the junction contained 6 bases not matched to a gene. The CDR3 reads CAIREPGGDQPQHF. In DNA form, the CDR3 reads TGTGCCATCAGAGAGCCAGGGGGCGATCAGCCCCAGCATTTT.

V gene TRBV9 combines with J gene TRBJ1-4, with 9 bases lining up with TRBD1. The germline gives CDR1 SGDLS, CDR2 YYNGEE. This CDR3 comprises 15 residues. The J segment lost 8 bases and the V segment lost 3 bases, leaving 8 bases of the junction unmatched. DNA of the CDR3: TGTGCCAGCAGCGCCGTACAGGGGGCAGGGGAAAAACTGTTTTTT. Its translation: CASSAVQGAGEKLFF.

The sample holds a few counts of this clone. The V and J genes are TRBV6-5 and TRBJ1-1, with 9 bases matching TRBD1. This CDR3 comprises 14 residues. J was trimmed by 5 bases and V by 4 bases; bases with no gene match: 5. Per the germline V gene, CDR1 is MNHEY and CDR2 is SVGAGI. CDR3 sequence reads: CASSFDRGYTEAFF. In nucleotides, the CDR3 is TGTGCCAGCAGTTTCGACAGGGGGTATACTGAAGCTTTCTTT.

This chain joins TRBV7-2 and TRBJ2-5, with 7 positions matching TRBD2. Germline values: CDR1 SGHTA, CDR2 FQGNSA. The CDR3 sequence is 15 residues long. V dropped 5 bases and J dropped 1; count of bases not matched to a gene: 7. Written as DNA, the CDR3 is TGTGCCAGCAGCGACCGGGACTACTTCCAAGAGACCCAGTACTTC. Encoded protein: CASSDRDYFQETQYF.

The chain links TRBV13 to TRBJ2-7; 10 bases agree with TRBD1. The CDR3 loop spans 13 amino acids. V lost 5 bases, J lost 9 bases, and 7 bases stayed unmatched. Germline CDR1 is PRHDT and CDR2 is FYEKMQ (reference sequence). The CDR3: CASSPGTGVWQYF. CDR3 bases: TGTGCCAGCAGCCCTGGGACAGGGGTCTGGCAGTACTTC.

This chain joins TRBV19 and TRBJ2-1, with 7 nucleotides matching TRBD2. The germline V gene has CDR1 LNHDA and CDR2 SQIVND (reference sequence). The CDR3 is made up of 15 amino acids. The V segment lost 2 bases and the J segment 3 bases; nucleotides outside the gene matches: 4. DNA for the CDR3: TGTGCCAGTAGTATAACGCGGGAGTACTACAATGAGCAGTTCTTC. Protein sequence: CASSITREYYNEQFF.